This T cell receptor (beta chain) is from a study of T cell clusters in autoimmune cytopenias. TRB rearrangements were amplified by touch-down multiplex PCR with mixed TRB-A/B primers. From the multiplex PCR reads, TCRdb lists one entry per CDR3 protein and no DNA. The sample's table shows some 5,600 distinct CDR3 sequences. The germline V gene encodes CDR1 SGHDN and CDR2 FVKESK. The CDR3 has 14 amino acids. TRB amplification used approximately 0.25 ug of peripheral blood genomic DNA. In addition, the sample was reused for a study of T cell repertoires in aging, cancer and after chemotherapy.

The TCR originated in a human donor in good health. The V and J genes are TRBV14 and TRBJ2-5; checking the TCRdb D call of TRBD1 is not possible without DNA. The material sequenced was peripheral blood. The CDR3: CASSQGPGQETQYF. The full variable domain, in which reference TRBV14 and TRBJ2-5 provide the parts outside the CDR3, is EAGVTQFPSHSVIEKGQTVTLRCDPISGHDNLYWYRRVMGKEIKFLLHFVKESKQDESGMPNNRFLAERTGGTYSTLKVQPAELEDSGVYFCASSQGPGQETQYFGPGTRLLVL.